The T cell receptor (beta chain) under discussion was sequenced for a study of blood T cell repertoires in COVID-19. The J segment lost 4 bases and the V segment lost 0 bases, leaving 10 bases of the junction unmatched. The CDR3 is made up of 17 amino acids. Per the germline V gene, CDR1 is LGHDT and CDR2 is YNNKEL (reference sequence). Sequencing was performed with immunoSEQ multiplex PCR; in TCRdb, only in-frame clones are kept and a portion is missing. The sample includes 100,000 to 150,000 clones, 70% to 90% of them seen just once. The sequence was obtained from a woman in her 50s who had recovered from COVID-19. The rearrangement uses TRBV3-1 (or the pseudogene TRBV3-2) and TRBJ2-5; 8 bases are a match to TRBD2. The specimen was PBMCs or T cells enriched from blood (not recorded which). In nucleotides, the CDR3 is TGTGCCAGCAGCCAAGATCTTGGAGCGGGGGCTTCAGAGACCCAGTACTTC. Its protein product is CASSQDLGAGASETQYF.